The following is a T cell receptor beta chain sequence with its context. Its target is not known. This specimen comes from a study of T-cell reconstitution after alpha-beta-depleted transplantation in children. Overall study results and limits: One year post-transplant, T-cell counts and diversity were largely derived from T cells produced anew. Where some patients showed high TCRbeta diversity at day 60, it came from recipient T cells and thymic progenitors that had survived. Several hundred graft clones that had expanded were reportedly the source of alpha-beta T cells about two months after transplant.

During its preparation, the TCRbeta library received unique molecular identifiers. TCRdb analysed the PCR reads with MiXCR anew, one entry per CDR3 protein. The repertoire holds approximately 430,000 distinct CDR3 sequences, with around 15% as singletons. CDR3 size: 17 residues. Unmatched junction bases numbered 6, after V lost 2 bases and J lost 5 bases. CDR1 is MNHEY and CDR2 is SVGAGI in the germline V gene. The sequencing here drew on PBMCs, mostly from graft donor cells, taken 360 days after TCRalphabeta/CD19-depleted stem cell transplant. The J gene is TRBJ2-2, the V gene TRBV6-5; 12 bases are shared with TRBD2. The receptor was isolated from a boy younger than two who had a stem cell transplant for Wiskott-Aldrich syndrome, so the T cells may come from the graft donor. CDR3 region: CASSYRWTSGNTGELFF. The CDR3 DNA reads as TGTGCCAGCAGTTACCGTTGGACTAGCGGGAATACCGGGGAGCTGTTTTTT.